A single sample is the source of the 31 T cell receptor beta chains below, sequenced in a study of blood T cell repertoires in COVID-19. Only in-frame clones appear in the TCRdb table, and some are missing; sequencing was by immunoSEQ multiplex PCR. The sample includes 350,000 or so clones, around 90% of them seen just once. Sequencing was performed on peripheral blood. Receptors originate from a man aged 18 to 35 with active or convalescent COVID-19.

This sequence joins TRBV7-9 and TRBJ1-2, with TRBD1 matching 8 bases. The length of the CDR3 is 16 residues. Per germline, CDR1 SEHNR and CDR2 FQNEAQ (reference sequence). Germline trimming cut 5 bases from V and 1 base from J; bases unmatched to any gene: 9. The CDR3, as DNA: TGTGCCAGCAGCACACTACCGGGACAGGATAACTATGGCTACACCTTC. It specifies CASSTLPGQDNYGYTF.

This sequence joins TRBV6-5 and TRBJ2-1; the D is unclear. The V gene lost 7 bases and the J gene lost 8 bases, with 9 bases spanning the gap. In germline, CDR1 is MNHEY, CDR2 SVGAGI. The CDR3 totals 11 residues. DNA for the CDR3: TGTGCCAGCACCTACCGCCATGAGCAGTTCTTC. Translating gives CASTYRHEQFF.

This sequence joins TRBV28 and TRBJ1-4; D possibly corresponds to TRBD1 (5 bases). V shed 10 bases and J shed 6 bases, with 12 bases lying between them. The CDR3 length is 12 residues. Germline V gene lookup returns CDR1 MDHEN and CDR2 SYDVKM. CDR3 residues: CATRRVYEKLFF. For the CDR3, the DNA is TGTGCCACCCGCAGGGTATATGAAAAACTGTTTTTT.

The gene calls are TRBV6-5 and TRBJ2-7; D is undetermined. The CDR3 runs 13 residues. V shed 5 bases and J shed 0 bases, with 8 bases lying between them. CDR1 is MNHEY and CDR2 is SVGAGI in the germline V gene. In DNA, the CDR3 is TGTGCCAGCAGTATAGCCTTCTCCTACGAGCAGTACTTC. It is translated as CASSIAFSYEQYF.

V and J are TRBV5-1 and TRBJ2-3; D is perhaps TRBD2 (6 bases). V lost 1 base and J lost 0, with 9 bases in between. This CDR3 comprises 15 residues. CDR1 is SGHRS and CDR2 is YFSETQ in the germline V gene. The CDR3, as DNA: TGCGCCAGCAGCTTGAGAGGGACTAGCACAGATACGCAGTATTTT. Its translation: CASSLRGTSTDTQYF.

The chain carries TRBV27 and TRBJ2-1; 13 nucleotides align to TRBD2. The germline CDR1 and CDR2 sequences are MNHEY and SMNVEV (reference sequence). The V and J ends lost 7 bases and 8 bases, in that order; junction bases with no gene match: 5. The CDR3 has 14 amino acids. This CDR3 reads CASTTSGRAHEQFF. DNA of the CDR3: TGTGCCAGCACCACTAGCGGGAGGGCCCATGAGCAGTTCTTC.

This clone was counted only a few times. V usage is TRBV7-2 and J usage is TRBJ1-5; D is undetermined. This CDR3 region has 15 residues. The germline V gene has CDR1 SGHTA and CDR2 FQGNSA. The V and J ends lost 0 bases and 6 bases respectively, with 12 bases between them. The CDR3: CASSLAPGQVQPQHF. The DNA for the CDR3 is TGTGCCAGCAGCTTAGCCCCTGGGCAGGTTCAGCCCCAGCATTTT.

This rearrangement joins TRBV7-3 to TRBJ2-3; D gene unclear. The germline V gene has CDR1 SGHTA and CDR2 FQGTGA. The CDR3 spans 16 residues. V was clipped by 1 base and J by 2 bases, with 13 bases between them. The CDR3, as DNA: TGTGCCAGCAGCTTAATTCGGGTCGGCTACACAGATACGCAGTATTTT. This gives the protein CASSLIRVGYTDTQYF. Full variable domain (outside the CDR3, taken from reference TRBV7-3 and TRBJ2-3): GAGVSQTPSNKVTEKGKYVELRCDPISGHTALYWYRQSLGQGPEFLIYFQGTGAADDSGLPNDRFFAVRPEGSVSTLKIQRTERGDSAVYLCASSLIRVGYTDTQYFGPGTRLTVL.

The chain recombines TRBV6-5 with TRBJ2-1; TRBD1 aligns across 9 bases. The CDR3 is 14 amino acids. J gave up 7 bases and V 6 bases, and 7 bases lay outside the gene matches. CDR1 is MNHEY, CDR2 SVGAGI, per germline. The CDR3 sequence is CASRTGGYVNEQFF. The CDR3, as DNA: TGTGCCAGCAGAACAGGGGGCTATGTGAATGAGCAGTTCTTC.

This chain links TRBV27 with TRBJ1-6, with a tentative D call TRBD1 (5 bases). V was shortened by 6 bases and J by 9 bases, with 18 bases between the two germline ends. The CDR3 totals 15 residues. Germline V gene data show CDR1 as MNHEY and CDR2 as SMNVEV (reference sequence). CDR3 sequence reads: CASRDAGAQGSPLHF. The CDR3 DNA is TGTGCCAGCAGGGACGCTGGGGCCCAGGGTTCACCCCTCCACTTT.

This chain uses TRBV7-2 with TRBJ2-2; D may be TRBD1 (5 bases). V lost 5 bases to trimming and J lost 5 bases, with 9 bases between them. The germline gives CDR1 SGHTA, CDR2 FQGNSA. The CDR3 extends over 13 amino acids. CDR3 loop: CASSPHRTGELFF. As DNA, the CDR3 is TGTGCCAGCAGCCCTCACAGGACCGGGGAGCTGTTTTTT.

Here the CDR3 reads CASRSDRGQGSPLHF. The CDR3 nucleotides are TGTGCCAGCAGATCGGACAGGGGGCAAGGTTCACCCCTCCACTTT. The chain is built from TRBV25-1 and TRBJ1-6; 11 bases are shared with TRBD1. The CDR3 contains 15 residues. CDR1 and CDR2 (germline): MGHDK, SYGVNS. Trimming removed 6 bases from V and 9 bases from J; junction bases left unmatched: 7.

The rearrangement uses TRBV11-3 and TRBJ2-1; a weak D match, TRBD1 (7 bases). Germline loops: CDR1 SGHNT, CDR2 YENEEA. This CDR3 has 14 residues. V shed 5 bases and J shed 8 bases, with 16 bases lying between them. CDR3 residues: CASSLGGGGDEQFF. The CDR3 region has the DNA TGTGCCAGCAGCCTAGGAGGGGGCGGCGATGAGCAGTTCTTC. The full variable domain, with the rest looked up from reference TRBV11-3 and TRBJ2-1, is EAGVVQSPRYKIIEKKQPVAFWCNPISGHNTLYWYLQNLGQGPELLIRYENEEAVDDSQLPKDRFSAERLKGVDSTLKIQPAELGDSAVYLCASSLGGGGDEQFFGPGTRLTVL.

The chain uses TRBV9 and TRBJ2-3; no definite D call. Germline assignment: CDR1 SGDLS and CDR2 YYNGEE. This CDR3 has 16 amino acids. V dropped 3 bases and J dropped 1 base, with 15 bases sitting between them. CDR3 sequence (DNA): TGTGCCAGCAGCGGGAGAGCCAAATCGGGCACAGATACGCAGTATTTT. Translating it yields CASSGRAKSGTDTQYF.

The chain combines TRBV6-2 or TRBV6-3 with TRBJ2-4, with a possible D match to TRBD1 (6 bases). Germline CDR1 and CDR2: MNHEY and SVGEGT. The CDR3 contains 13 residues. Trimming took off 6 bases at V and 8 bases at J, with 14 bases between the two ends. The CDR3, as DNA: TGTGCCAGCAGCCAACAGGGTGTTCACATTCAGTACTTC. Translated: CASSQQGVHIQYF.

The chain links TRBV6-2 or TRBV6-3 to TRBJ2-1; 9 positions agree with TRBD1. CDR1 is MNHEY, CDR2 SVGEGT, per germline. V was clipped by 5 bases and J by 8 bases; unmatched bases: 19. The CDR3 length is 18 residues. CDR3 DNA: TGTGCCAGCAGTCCCTCGGCCTCCGGGACAGGGATTTTCTATGAGCAGTTCTTC. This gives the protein CASSPSASGTGIFYEQFF.

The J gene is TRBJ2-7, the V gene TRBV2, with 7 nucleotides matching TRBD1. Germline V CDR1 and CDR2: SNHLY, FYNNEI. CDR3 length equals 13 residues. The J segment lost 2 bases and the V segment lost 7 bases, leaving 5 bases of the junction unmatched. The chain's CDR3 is CASKGQSAYEQYF. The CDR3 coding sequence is TGTGCCAGCAAGGGACAGAGCGCCTACGAGCAGTACTTC.

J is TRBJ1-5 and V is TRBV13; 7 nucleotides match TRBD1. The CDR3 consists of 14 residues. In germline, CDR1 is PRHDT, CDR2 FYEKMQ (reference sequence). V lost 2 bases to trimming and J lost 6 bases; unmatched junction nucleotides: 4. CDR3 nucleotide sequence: TGTGCCAGCAGCTTAAAAGGGGGCAGTCAGCCCCAGCATTTT. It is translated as CASSLKGGSQPQHF.

CDR3 protein: CASRDTGRPEAFF. The CDR3 region has the DNA TGTGCCAGTAGGGACACGGGGAGGCCTGAAGCTTTCTTT. The rearrangement links TRBV19 to TRBJ1-1, with D maybe TRBD1 (5 bases). This CDR3 is built from 13 residues. The V and J ends lost 6 bases and 6 bases respectively, with 14 bases between them. CDR1 and CDR2 from the germline V gene are LNHDA and SQIVND (reference sequence).

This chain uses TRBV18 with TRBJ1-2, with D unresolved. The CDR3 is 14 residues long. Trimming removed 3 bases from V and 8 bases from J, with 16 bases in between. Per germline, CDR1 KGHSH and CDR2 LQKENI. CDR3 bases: TGTGCCAGCTCACCCCCCTGGGCCCCGCGCGGCTACACCTTC. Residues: CASSPPWAPRGYTF.

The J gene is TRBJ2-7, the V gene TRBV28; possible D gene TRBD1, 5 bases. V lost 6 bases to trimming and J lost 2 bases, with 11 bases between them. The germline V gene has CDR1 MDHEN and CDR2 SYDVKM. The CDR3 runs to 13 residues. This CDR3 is CASSPGYPYEQYF. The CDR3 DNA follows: TGTGCCAGCAGCCCAGGGTACCCCTACGAGCAGTACTTC.

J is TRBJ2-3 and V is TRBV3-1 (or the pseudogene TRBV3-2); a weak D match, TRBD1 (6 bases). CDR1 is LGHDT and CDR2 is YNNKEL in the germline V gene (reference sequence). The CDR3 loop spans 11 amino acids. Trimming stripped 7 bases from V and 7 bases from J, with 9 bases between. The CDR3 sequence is CASMGANTQYF. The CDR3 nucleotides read TGTGCCAGCATGGGGGCGAATACGCAGTATTTT.

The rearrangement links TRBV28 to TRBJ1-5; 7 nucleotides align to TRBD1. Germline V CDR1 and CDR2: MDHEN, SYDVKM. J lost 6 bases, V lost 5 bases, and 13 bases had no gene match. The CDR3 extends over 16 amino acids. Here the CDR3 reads CASSLLDRVQGQPQHF. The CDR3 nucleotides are TGTGCCAGCAGTCTCCTAGACAGGGTCCAAGGTCAGCCCCAGCATTTT.

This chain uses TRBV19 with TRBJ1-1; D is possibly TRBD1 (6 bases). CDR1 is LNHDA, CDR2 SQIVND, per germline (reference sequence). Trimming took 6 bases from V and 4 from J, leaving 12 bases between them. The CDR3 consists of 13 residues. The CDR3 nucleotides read TGTGCCAGTAGGGAAGGGGGTATCACTGAAGCTTTCTTT. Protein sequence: CASREGGITEAFF.

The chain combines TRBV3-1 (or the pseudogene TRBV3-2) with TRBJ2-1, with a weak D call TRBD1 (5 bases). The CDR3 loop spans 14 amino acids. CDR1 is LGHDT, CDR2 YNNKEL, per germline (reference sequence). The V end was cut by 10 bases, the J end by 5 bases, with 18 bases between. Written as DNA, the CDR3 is TGTGCCACTTGTGACAGACATTTAAACAATGAGCAGTTCTTC. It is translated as CATCDRHLNNEQFF.

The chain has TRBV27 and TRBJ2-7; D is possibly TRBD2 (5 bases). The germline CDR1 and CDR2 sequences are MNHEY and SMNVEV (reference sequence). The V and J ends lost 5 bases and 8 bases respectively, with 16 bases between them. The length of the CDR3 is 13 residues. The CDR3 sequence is CASSPTGISKQYF. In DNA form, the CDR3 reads TGTGCCAGCAGTCCCACCGGGATCTCGAAGCAGTACTTC.

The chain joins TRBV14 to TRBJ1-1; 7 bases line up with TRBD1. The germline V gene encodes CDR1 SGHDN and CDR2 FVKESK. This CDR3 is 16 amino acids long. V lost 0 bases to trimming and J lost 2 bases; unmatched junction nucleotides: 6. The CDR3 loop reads CASSQDGGQQNTEAFF. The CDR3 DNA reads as TGTGCCAGCAGCCAAGATGGGGGACAGCAAAACACTGAAGCTTTCTTT.

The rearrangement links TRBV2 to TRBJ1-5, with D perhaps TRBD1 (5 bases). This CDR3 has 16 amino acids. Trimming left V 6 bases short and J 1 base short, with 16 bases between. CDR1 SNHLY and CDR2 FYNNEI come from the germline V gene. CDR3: CASRGRGAGSNQPQHF. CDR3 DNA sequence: TGTGCCAGCAGGGGTCGGGGCGCGGGGAGCAATCAGCCCCAGCATTTT.

The CDR3 bases are TGTGCCAGCAGCCGGACTAGCGGGAGAGAGACCCAGTACTTC. This gives the protein CASSRTSGRETQYF. The chain couples TRBV28 to TRBJ2-5; TRBD2 matches 13 bases. The germline CDR1 and CDR2 sequences are MDHEN and SYDVKM. V dropped 6 bases and J dropped 4; count of bases not matched to a gene: 2. The CDR3 has 14 residues. Filled out from reference TRBV28 and TRBJ2-5, the complete variable domain reads DVKVTQSSRYLVKRTGEKVFLECVQDMDHENMFWYRQDPGLGLRLIYFSYDVKMKEKGDIPEGYSVSREKKERFSLILESASTNQTSMYLCASSRTSGRETQYFGPGTRLLVL.

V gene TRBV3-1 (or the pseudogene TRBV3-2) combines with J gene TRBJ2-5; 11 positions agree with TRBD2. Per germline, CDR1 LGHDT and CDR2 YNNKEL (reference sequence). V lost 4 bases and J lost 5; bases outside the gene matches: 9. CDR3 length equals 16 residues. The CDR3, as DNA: TGTGCCAGCAGCCCGGGACTAGCGGCACATGGGGAGACCCAGTACTTC. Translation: CASSPGLAAHGETQYF.

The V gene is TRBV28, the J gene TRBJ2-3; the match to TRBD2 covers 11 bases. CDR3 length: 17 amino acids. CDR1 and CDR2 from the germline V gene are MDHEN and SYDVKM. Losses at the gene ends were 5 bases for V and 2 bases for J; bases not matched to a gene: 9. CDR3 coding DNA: TGTGCCAGCAGTCTCACGACTAGCGGGACCTTCACAGATACGCAGTATTTT. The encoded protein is CASSLTTSGTFTDTQYF.